The next 5 T cell receptor beta chains were all read from a single sample in a study of beta chain features in type 1 diabetes. Expressed TCRB transcripts were sequenced after all isolated RNA was converted to cDNA. The repertoire was sequenced with immunoSEQ multiplex PCR; TCRdb's copy has only in-frame clones and lacks some. This sample has 200,000 to 250,000 clones, with 7.5% to 10% found just once. The sample consisted of naive CD4+ T cells from blood. The receptors shown here come from a woman aged 18-29 years in good health.

In DNA, the CDR3 is TGTGCCAGCAGCTCAATCCAGGGGGTAATGAACACTGAAGCTTTCTTT. Encoded protein: CASSSIQGVMNTEAFF. The chain joins TRBV7-3 to TRBJ1-1; 7 positions match TRBD1. The junction had 8 bases not matched to a gene; V was cut back by 4 bases and J by 0 bases. This CDR3 has 16 residues. Germline CDR1 reads SGHTA; CDR2 reads FQGTGA.

This clone was seen a handful of times. This rearrangement joins TRBV5-6 to TRBJ2-5; tentative D call: TRBD2 (6 bases). Trimming removed 2 bases from V and 4 bases from J, with 9 bases in between. Germline loops: CDR1 SGHDT, CDR2 YYEEEE. The CDR3 is made up of 13 amino acids. The CDR3 is CASSLFGRETQYF. In nucleotides, the CDR3 is TGTGCCAGCAGCTTATTCGGGAGAGAGACCCAGTACTTC.

The V gene is TRBV5-1, the J gene TRBJ2-5; tentatively, D is TRBD1 (9 bases). V was cut by 2 bases and J by 4 bases, with 15 bases left in between. Germline assignment: CDR1 SGHRS and CDR2 YFSETQ. The CDR3 is 15 residues long. CDR3 in DNA: TGCGCCAGCAGCTTCGCGGGGGGACAGGGAGAGACCCAGTACTTC. Translating gives CASSFAGGQGETQYF.

The rearrangement joins TRBV9 to TRBJ2-1; D might be TRBD2 (5 bases). Germline V gene data show CDR1 as SGDLS and CDR2 as YYNGEE. Trimming left V 3 bases short and J 4 bases short, with 8 bases between. The CDR3 is 13 amino acids. Here the CDR3 reads CASSGTGYNEQFF. The CDR3 bases are TGTGCCAGCAGCGGAACGGGGTACAATGAGCAGTTCTTC.

The chain has TRBV10-3 and TRBJ2-1; the match to TRBD2 covers 14 bases. V lost 0 bases, J lost 5 bases, and 3 bases stayed unmatched. The CDR3 loop spans 17 amino acids. Germline V CDR1 and CDR2: ENHRY, SYGVKD. CDR3 nucleotides: TGTGCCATCAGTGAGTCGGGGACTAGCGGGAGCAACAATGAGCAGTTCTTC. It translates to CAISESGTSGSNNEQFF.